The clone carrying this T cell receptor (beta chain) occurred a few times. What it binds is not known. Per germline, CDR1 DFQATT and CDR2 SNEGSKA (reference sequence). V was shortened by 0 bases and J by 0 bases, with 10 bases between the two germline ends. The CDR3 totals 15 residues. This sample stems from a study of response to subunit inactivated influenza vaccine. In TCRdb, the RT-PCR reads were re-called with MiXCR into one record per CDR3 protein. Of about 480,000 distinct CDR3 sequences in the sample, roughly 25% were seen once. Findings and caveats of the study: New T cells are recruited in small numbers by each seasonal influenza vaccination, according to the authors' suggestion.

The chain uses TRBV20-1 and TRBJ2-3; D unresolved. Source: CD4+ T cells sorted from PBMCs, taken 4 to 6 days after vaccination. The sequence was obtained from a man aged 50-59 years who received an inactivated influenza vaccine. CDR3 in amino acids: CSARDPRGSTDTQYF. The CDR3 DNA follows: TGCAGTGCTAGAGATCCGCGCGGAAGCACAGATACGCAGTATTTT.